This record covers a single TCR beta chain. Its antigen is not yet known. Base-call qualities are not available, and no considerably larger clone is one nucleotide away. This sample was taken from a study of T-cell memory formation after mild COVID-19 (dated by TCRdb to the early 2020s). Turning to the overall study: TCR sequence clusters from the two donors were found to be largely donor specific. T-cell clones expanding and contracting after mild COVID-19 in a couple of donors were tracked by longitudinal TCRalpha and TCRbeta repertoire sequencing. The cohort was made up of two young adult volunteers, one female and one male, who were previously healthy. General study outcomes and caveats: The study covered only a couple of mild cases, and larger cohorts including severe cases with pre-infection samples were considered necessary. Some responding clones were detected in pre-infection memory, which suggested that pre-existing cross-reactive memory T cells had joined the SARS-CoV-2 response. Clones contracting from day 15 to 85 had balanced CD4/CD8 phenotypes, while a second wave expanding from day 15 to 37 was biased towards CD4+. Whether the second-wave clones peaking on day 37 were SARS-CoV-2 specific was not confirmed. Contracting CD4+ clones were found mainly in CM and EM memory subsets, while CD8+ clones were enriched in EMRA.

Ficoll-Paque density gradient centrifugation was the method used to isolate PBMCs. The CDR3, cysteine through phenylalanine, is 16 amino acids long. CDR3 DNA is the only sequence kept; it has 48 bases, read in frame from the first base. V is trimmed back by 2 bases and J by 4 bases, and the junction contains 4 bases that no gene match accounts for. CDR1 and CDR2 are drawn from the germline V gene (reference sequence): DFQATT, SNEGSKA. The sequencing machine was an Illumina NovaSeq 6000. Using 5'RACE with constant-segment primers, TCRalpha and TCRbeta cDNA libraries were constructed, with sample barcodes and unique molecular identifiers added in the process. RNA was extracted from every sample with Trizol reagent. Library amplification was performed in two PCR steps, and a second sample barcode and Illumina TruSeq adapters were introduced in the second step. Sequencing of the libraries was done on an Illumina NovaSeq, producing 2 x 150 bp paired-end reads. The study's own analysis went as follows. Reads were demultiplexed and collapsed into UMI-guided consensus sequences with migec v1.2.7. Using mixcr v2.1.11, UMI consensuses were aligned to TRA and TRB V and J templates and then assembled into clonotypes. Expanded or contracted clonotypes were those called significant by both edgeR and NoisET, with noise models trained on biological replicates. edgeR calls used a false discovery rate-adjusted p below 0.01 and a log2 fold-change threshold of 1. As an exploratory analysis of dynamics, max-normalized trajectories of the 1000 most abundant clonotypes were examined by PCA with hierarchical clustering. Each responding clone was given a CD4 or CD8 phenotype based on the CD4+ and CD8+ repertoires, which had been sequenced separately. Through fastp at Q25 and MiXCR, TCRdb rebuilt clones from the public reads, retaining in-frame beta chains. Every CDR3 protein is listed once, alongside the most common genes and DNA of its rows. TCRdb's processing, not the authors' own work, is the source of the V and J calls. For this sample there are more than 450,000 distinct CDR3 sequences; roughly 17% appear just once. The top ten clones comprise approximately 12% of the sample.

The specimen sequenced was PBMCs or a T cell subset sorted from them (not recorded which). This TCR was sampled from an adult woman who had mild COVID-19 (a few samples of this study predate the infection). The sample titles of this study are shuffled in the database, so cell type and time point are left out; the donor was told from shared clones. The V gene is TRBV20-1 and the J gene is TRBJ2-1; TRBD2 lines up with 14 middle nucleotides. The sequence in DNA is TGCAGTGCTAGACCCGGACTAGCGGGAGGATACAATGAGCAGTTCTTC. This codes for CSARPGLAGGYNEQFF.